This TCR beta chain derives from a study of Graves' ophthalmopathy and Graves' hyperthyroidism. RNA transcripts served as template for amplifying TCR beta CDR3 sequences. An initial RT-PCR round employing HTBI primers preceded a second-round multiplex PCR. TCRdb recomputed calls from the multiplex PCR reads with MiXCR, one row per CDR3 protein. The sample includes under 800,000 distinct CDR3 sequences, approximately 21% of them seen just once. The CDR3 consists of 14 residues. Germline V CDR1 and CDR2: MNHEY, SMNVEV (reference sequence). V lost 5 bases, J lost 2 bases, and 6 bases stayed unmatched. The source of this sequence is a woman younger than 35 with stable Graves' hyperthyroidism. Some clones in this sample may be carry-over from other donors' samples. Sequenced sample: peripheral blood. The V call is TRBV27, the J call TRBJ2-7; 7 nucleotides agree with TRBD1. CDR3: CASSVSTGAYEQYF. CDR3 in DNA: TGTGCCAGCAGTGTTAGTACAGGGGCCTACGAGCAGTACTTC.